These T cell receptor beta chains were read from a single sample in a study of Ad26.COV2.S vaccination and SARS-CoV-2 variants. Sequencing used immunoSEQ multiplex PCR; TCRdb keeps in-frame clones, though not all of them. The data hold about 350,000 clones, with about 85% observed a single time. The sample was peripheral blood, taken in a trial of Ad26.COV2.S vaccine versus placebo. Receptor source: a person aged 18-65 years who received the Ad26.COV2.S COVID-19 vaccine or a placebo. The CDR3 runs from the conserved cysteine through the conserved F or W. A D gene is named only where the DNA matches it firmly. Not all rows give a size; the values are once, few, many and, for expanded clones, a class.

size,J,D,length,V,CDR3,DNA
-,TRBJ2-7,-,11,TRBV5-8,CASSRGLEQYF,TGTGCCAGCAGCCGTGGACTAGAGCAGTACTTC
-,TRBJ2-5,-,15,TRBV18,CASSPPSMAQETQYF,TGTGCCAGCTCACCACCATCTATGGCGCAAGAGACCCAGTACTTC
-,TRBJ1-2,-,13,TRBV5-6,CASSRDFPYGYTF,TGTGCCAGCAGCCGGGACTTTCCCTATGGCTACACCTTC
-,TRBJ2-1,-,12,TRBV12-3/TRBV12-4,CASSPPSNEQFF,TGTGCCAGCAGTCCCCCGAGTAATGAGCAGTTCTTC
once,TRBJ2-3,-,16,TRBV3-1/TRBV3-2,CASSHWGTGSTDTQYF,TGTGCCAGCAGCCACTGGGGGACGGGTAGCACAGATACGCAGTATTTT
-,TRBJ1-2,-,14,TRBV29-1,CSVEDQVGFYGYTF,TGCAGCGTTGAAGATCAGGTGGGATTCTATGGCTACACCTTC
-,TRBJ2-2,TRBD2,17,TRBV3-1/TRBV3-2,CASSQDSSGRHTGELFF,TGTGCCAGCAGCCAAGATTCCAGCGGGAGGCACACCGGGGAGCTGTTTTTT
once,TRBJ1-3,-,12,TRBV7-6,CASRGSGNTIYF,TGTGCCAGCCGCGGCTCTGGAAACACCATATATTTT
-,TRBJ2-1,TRBD1,16,TRBV5-4,CASSLAGTGVWNEQFF,TGTGCCAGCAGCTTGGCCGGGACAGGGGTATGGAATGAGCAGTTCTTC
-,TRBJ2-3,-,15,TRBV5-1,CASSQGGFYTDTQYF,TGCGCCAGCAGTCAGGGCGGTTTTTACACAGATACGCAGTATTTT
-,TRBJ1-2,-,15,TRBV10-1,CASSVVREVDYGYTF,TGCGCCAGCAGTGTGGTAAGGGAGGTCGACTATGGCTACACCTTC
-,TRBJ2-1,-,14,TRBV4-3,CASSQGQGDNEQFF,TGCGCCAGCAGCCAAGGGCAGGGAGACAATGAGCAGTTCTTC
-,TRBJ2-1,-,15,TRBV15,CATSREGGSYNEQFF,TGTGCCACCAGCAGAGAGGGGGGTTCCTACAATGAGCAGTTCTTC
-,TRBJ2-2,TRBD1,16,TRBV27,CASRPRGQGVSRELFF,TGTGCCAGCAGGCCGCGGGGACAGGGGGTGAGTCGGGAGCTGTTTTTT
once,TRBJ2-2,TRBD1,15,TRBV5-4,CASANRGAGTGELFF,TGTGCCAGCGCAAACAGGGGCGCGGGCACCGGGGAGCTGTTTTTT
-,TRBJ2-5,-,18,TRBV18,CASSRIRGTGGFQETQYF,TGTGCCAGCTCACGAATCCGGGGGACTGGGGGGTTCCAAGAGACCCAGTACTTC
-,TRBJ2-1,-,10,TRBV5-1,CASSGPEQFF,TGCGCCAGCAGCGGCCCTGAGCAGTTCTTC
-,TRBJ2-7,TRBD1,15,TRBV18,CASSPRTGASYEQYF,TGTGCCAGCTCACCGCGGACAGGCGCCTCCTACGAGCAGTACTTC
-,TRBJ1-5,-,17,TRBV7-9,CASSLAHGQGVDQPQHF,TGTGCCAGCAGCTTAGCCCATGGGCAGGGAGTGGATCAGCCCCAGCATTTT
-,TRBJ2-2,TRBD1,16,TRBV25-1,CASSTHRGSGTGELFF,TGTGCCAGCAGCACCCACAGGGGGTCGGGCACCGGGGAGCTGTTTTTT
-,TRBJ2-7,TRBD1,15,TRBV4-1,CASSQVWDRGGEQYF,TGCGCCAGCAGCCAAGTCTGGGACAGGGGGGGAGAGCAGTACTTC
many,TRBJ2-3,-,13,TRBV30,CAWILQGGYTQYF,TGTGCCTGGATTCTACAGGGCGGGTATACGCAGTATTTT
-,TRBJ2-5,-,13,TRBV14,CASNSLFLETQYF,TGTGCCAGCAACAGTTTATTTCTGGAGACCCAGTACTTC
few,TRBJ1-5,TRBD1,13,TRBV24-1,CATSGQAMGPQHF,TGTGCCACCTCCGGACAGGCCATGGGGCCCCAGCATTTT
-,TRBJ2-1,-,15,TRBV28,CASSPPGSIYNEQFF,TGTGCCAGCAGCCCGCCGGGGAGCATCTACAATGAGCAGTTCTTC
-,TRBJ1-1,-,13,TRBV2,CASGKDWNTEAFF,TGTGCCAGCGGCAAGGATTGGAACACTGAAGCTTTCTTT
few,TRBJ2-1,-,16,TRBV4-1,CASSQSPSQTYNEQFF,TGCGCCAGCAGCCAATCGCCTTCACAGACCTACAATGAGCAGTTCTTC
-,TRBJ2-2,TRBD1,17,TRBV4-3,CASSPSIYRGNTGELFF,TGCGCCAGCAGCCCAAGCATTTACAGGGGGAACACCGGGGAGCTGTTTTTT
-,TRBJ2-2,TRBD1,15,TRBV24-1,CATSRDRASPGELFF,TGTGCCACCAGCCGGGACAGGGCATCTCCCGGGGAGCTGTTTTTT
-,TRBJ2-2,TRBD1,18,TRBV5-8,CASSFRTGRPSNTGELFF,TGTGCCAGCAGCTTCCGGACAGGGCGTCCATCGAACACCGGGGAGCTGTTTTTT
-,TRBJ2-7,-,12,TRBV28,CATLSLGYEQYF,TGTGCCACCCTTTCCCTAGGATACGAGCAGTACTTC
-,TRBJ2-7,-,12,TRBV6-6,CASSYSSYEQYF,TGTGCCAGCAGTTACTCGAGTTACGAGCAGTACTTC
-,TRBJ2-1,TRBD2,12,TRBV3-1/TRBV3-2,CASSHLGEGQFF,TGTGCCAGCAGCCACCTTGGGGAGGGGCAGTTCTTC
-,TRBJ2-3,TRBD1,15,TRBV7-2,CASSYRQGGSDTQYF,TGTGCCAGCAGCTACAGACAGGGGGGGTCGGATACGCAGTATTTT
-,TRBJ2-4,-,13,TRBV28,CASSFPTGNIQYF,TGTGCCAGCAGTTTTCCTACAGGAAACATTCAGTACTTC
-,TRBJ1-5,-,13,TRBV6-4,CASSDRPNQPQHF,TGTGCCAGCAGTGACAGGCCCAATCAGCCCCAGCATTTT
-,TRBJ1-2,-,16,TRBV6-2/TRBV6-3,CASSTQDSLTNYGYTF,TGTGCCAGCAGTACCCAGGACAGCCTTACTAACTATGGCTACACCTTC
-,TRBJ2-2,TRBD2,16,TRBV5-6,CASSQHRSGGTGELFF,TGTGCCAGCAGCCAGCACAGGAGCGGGGGCACCGGGGAGCTGTTTTTT
-,TRBJ2-3,-,16,TRBV3-1/TRBV3-2,CASSQRGAKSTDTQYF,TGTGCCAGCAGCCAACGGGGGGCCAAGAGCACAGATACGCAGTATTTT
-,TRBJ2-5,TRBD2,20,TRBV9,CASSVLLGAGEGWKQETQYF,TGTGCCAGCAGCGTACTCCTGGGAGCGGGAGAAGGTTGGAAGCAAGAGACCCAGTACTTC
-,TRBJ2-2,-,13,TRBV6-5,CATRITNTGELFF,TGTGCAACCAGAATTACGAACACCGGGGAGCTGTTTTTT
-,TRBJ1-2,TRBD1,13,TRBV6-5,CASSYWDRLDYTF,TGTGCCAGCAGTTATTGGGACAGGCTAGACTACACCTTC
-,TRBJ2-1,TRBD2,20,TRBV6-2/TRBV6-3,CASSYSKFRLAGLVPNEQFF,TGTGCCAGCAGTTACTCGAAATTCCGACTAGCGGGCCTTGTCCCTAATGAGCAGTTCTTC
-,TRBJ2-5,TRBD2,16,TRBV11-2,CASSLNSGGPGETQYF,TGTGCCAGCAGCTTAAATAGCGGGGGGCCGGGGGAGACCCAGTACTTC
-,TRBJ2-2,-,14,TRBV19,CASSIGTNTGELFF,TGTGCCAGTAGTATAGGAACGAACACCGGGGAGCTGTTTTTT
-,TRBJ2-2,-,15,TRBV28,CASSFTGEVTGELFF,TGTGCCAGCAGTTTCACTGGTGAGGTCACCGGGGAGCTGTTTTTT
-,TRBJ2-3,TRBD1,15,TRBV6-8,CASKPGTGESDTQYF,TGTGCCAGCAAGCCCGGGACAGGGGAGTCAGATACGCAGTATTTT
-,TRBJ2-3,-,15,TRBV9,CASSVSGSPTDTQYF,TGTGCCAGCAGCGTATCAGGTAGTCCCACAGATACGCAGTATTTT
once,TRBJ2-1,TRBD2,16,TRBV4-3,CASSQDTGGIYNEQFF,TGCGCCAGCAGCCAAGATACGGGGGGTATCTACAATGAGCAGTTCTTC
-,TRBJ1-5,-,13,TRBV30,CAWSLSSNQPQHF,TGTGCCTGGAGTCTGAGTAGCAATCAGCCCCAGCATTTT
-,TRBJ2-1,TRBD2,16,TRBV19,CASSLFGGSTYNEQFF,TGTGCCAGTAGCCTCTTCGGCGGGAGTACCTACAATGAGCAGTTCTTC
-,TRBJ2-5,-,14,TRBV5-1,CASRRGQPQETQYF,TGCGCCAGCAGACGAGGACAGCCCCAAGAGACCCAGTACTTC
-,TRBJ1-6,-,15,TRBV27,CASSVGLPYNSPLHF,TGTGCCAGCAGTGTGGGGTTACCCTATAATTCACCCCTCCACTTT
-,TRBJ2-1,-,15,TRBV30,CAWRTQTGSYNEQFF,TGTGCCTGGAGAACTCAGACAGGCTCCTACAATGAGCAGTTCTTC
-,TRBJ2-6,-,18,TRBV27,CASSQSGGQRVGANVLTF,TGTGCCAGCAGCCAGTCGGGGGGACAGCGGGTCGGGGCCAACGTCCTGACTTTC
-,TRBJ1-5,-,14,TRBV7-2,CASSFSDRNQPQHF,TGTGCCAGCAGCTTTTCGGACCGGAATCAGCCCCAGCATTTT
-,TRBJ2-1,TRBD2,15,TRBV5-1,CASIGTSGYTVEQFF,TGCGCCAGCATTGGGACTAGCGGATACACCGTTGAGCAGTTCTTC
-,TRBJ2-3,-,15,TRBV11-2,CASSLVGQFTDTQYF,TGTGCCAGCAGCTTAGTTGGACAGTTCACAGATACGCAGTATTTT
-,TRBJ1-5,TRBD1,21,TRBV27,CASTLRPKGTALGSSNQPQHF,TGTGCCAGCACTTTACGTCCAAAAGGGACAGCCTTAGGCAGTAGCAATCAGCCCCAGCATTTT
-,TRBJ2-7,TRBD2,16,TRBV18,CASSPAPSSGSYEQYF,TGTGCCAGCTCACCAGCTCCCTCGAGCGGGAGTTACGAGCAGTACTTC